The following is a T cell receptor beta chain sequence with its context. This specimen belongs to a study of control samples from healthy donors and cancer patients. Profiling relied on immunoSEQ multiplex PCR, and the TCRdb table lists in-frame clones only, not all of them. Here the sample spans 84,000 or so clones, roughly 84% being singletons. The receptor's source is a man in his sixties with head and neck cancer. Sequencing used PBMCs.

The CDR3: CASSRQSTNEKLFF. The DNA for the CDR3 is TGCGCCAGCAGCCGACAGTCAACTAATGAAAAACTGTTTTTT. The rearrangement uses TRBV5-1 and TRBJ1-4, with D tentatively TRBD1 (5 bases). This CDR3 spans 14 amino acids. V was clipped by 4 bases and J by 0 bases, with 7 bases between them. Germline assignment: CDR1 SGHRS and CDR2 YFSETQ. Full variable domain (rest looked up from reference TRBV5-1 and TRBJ1-4): KAGVTQTPRYLIKTRGQQVTLSCSPISGHRSVSWYQQTPGQGLQFLFEYFSETQRNKGNFPGRFSGRQFSNSRSEMNVSTLELGDSALYLCASSRQSTNEKLFFGSGTQLSVL.